This TCR beta chain was captured by sequencing in a study of sequential checkpoint blockade in melanoma. The CDR3 loop spans 15 amino acids. The V end was cut by 10 bases, the J end by 2 bases, with 20 bases between. Germline V lookup: CDR1 SGHVS, CDR2 FNYEAQ. Repertoires were generated with immunoSEQ multiplex PCR, while TCRdb's copy carries only in-frame clones and drops some. Here the sample spans about 6,100 clones, about half being singletons. The table lists this clone with a few counts. Stated treatment: randomized to nivolumab then ipilimumab (arm A) or the reverse (arm B). This TCR came from a human patient with melanoma. Some clones in this sample may be carry-over from other donors' samples. Sequences were derived from CD8+ T cells sorted from blood (inferred from file names), sampled from a patient given nivolumab and ipilimumab in sequence. The V call is TRBV7-6, the J call TRBJ1-2; unclear D gene. CDR3 loop: CATQPTDSINYGYTF. As DNA, the CDR3 is TGTGCCACCCAACCGACGGACTCAATAAACTATGGCTACACCTTC.